This T cell receptor (beta chain) was identified in a study of blood T cell repertoires in COVID-19 (dated by TCRdb to the early 2020s). Context from the whole study: Collaborator samples came from the United States, Italy and Spain and covered acute and convalescent phases of COVID-19. The prospective study material was composed of cDNA or gDNA derived from T cells, B-cell-depleted T cells, or PBMCs. Subjects who had been exposed to COVID-19, were actively infected with it, or had recovered from it provided the deeply sampled blood TCRbeta repertoires that made up the dataset. The repertoires were released in a freely available public database meant as a resource for research on the immune response to SARS-CoV-2. Samples were obtained from the ongoing ImmuneRACE study (first 160 participants) and from about 1,300 subjects provided by 6 global collaborators. Nearly every sample came with metadata listing a de-identified subject ID, COVID-19 status, age in years and sex. Where available, HLA class I and class II types were taken from metadata supplied by the sample provider and were not determined by assay-based typing.

One collaborating source in Seattle enrolled patients during active infection and followed them longitudinally through the course of disease. Whole blood was collected in K2EDTA tubes by collaborating institutions according to the institutions' own protocols. For TCRbeta analysis, collaborators shipped samples in one of three forms: frozen whole blood, isolated PBMCs, or DNA extracted from either of those sample types. CDR1 and CDR2 were assigned from the germline V gene as SGHVS and FQNEAQ. The CDR3, from cysteine to phenylalanine, totals 15 residues. Of the read, only the CDR3 DNA is kept; its 45 bases are in frame from base 1. V is cut back by 5 bases and J by 8 bases, with 11 bases in the junction unmatched. To note about this clone: Its antigen specificity is not known. Qualities for individual bases were not recorded, and no much larger clone is one base off.

TCRbeta CDR3 regions were amplified from genomic DNA using the immunoSEQ Assay, a bias-controlled multiplex PCR. In the paper's pipeline: Nucleated cell counts per sample were estimated from amplification of reference gene primers within the assay. To quantify the absolute abundance of each unique TCRbeta CDR3 rearrangement, sequence reads were collapsed and filtered. For each sample, productive Simpson clonality was calculated as the square root of Simpson's diversity index across productive rearrangements. TCRdb re-hosts the immuneACCESS table, in-frame sequences only. Its copies lack some clones; in the studies checked, an unresolved V gene accounts for under half of them, and the cause for the rest is not known. The DNA gave D and trimming, while V, J and clone size come from that table. This sample gives about half a million clones in total; 89% of them show up just once. In total, the top ten clones hold roughly 0.9% of the sample.

General findings and caveats noted by the study authors: Clinical and demographic metadata were provided uncurated, with the amount varying by source and participant.

The sequencing sample was made of peripheral blood. The V and J genes are TRBV7-8 and TRBJ2-1, with 8 bases aligning to TRBD2. The sequence derives from a man aged 18 to 29 with COVID-19, enrolled during active disease. For the CDR3, the sequence is CASSTSGGPGDEQFF. The DNA reads TGTGCCAGCAGCACGAGCGGGGGCCCTGGGGATGAGCAGTTCTTC. With the portions outside the CDR3 filled from the reference TRBV7-8 and TRBJ2-1 genes, the complete variable region becomes GAGVSQSPRYKVAKRGQDVALRCDPISGHVSLFWYQQALGQGPEFLTYFQNEAQLDKSGLPSDRFFAERPEGSVSTLKIQRTQQEDSAVYLCASSTSGGPGDEQFFGPGTRLTVL.